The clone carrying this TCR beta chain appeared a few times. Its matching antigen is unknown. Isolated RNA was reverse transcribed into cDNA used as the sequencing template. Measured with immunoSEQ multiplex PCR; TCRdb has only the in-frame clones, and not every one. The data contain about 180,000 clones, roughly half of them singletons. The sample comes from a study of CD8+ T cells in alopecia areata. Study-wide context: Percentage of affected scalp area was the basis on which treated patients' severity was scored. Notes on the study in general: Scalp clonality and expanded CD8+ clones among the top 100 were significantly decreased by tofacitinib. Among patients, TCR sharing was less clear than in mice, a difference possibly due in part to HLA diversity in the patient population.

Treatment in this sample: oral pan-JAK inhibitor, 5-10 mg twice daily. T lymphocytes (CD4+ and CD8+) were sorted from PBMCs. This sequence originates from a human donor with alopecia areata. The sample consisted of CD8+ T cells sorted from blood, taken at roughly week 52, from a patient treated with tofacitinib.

The CDR3 reads CASNRASGGFNEQFF. The CDR3, as DNA: TGTGCCAGTAACCGGGCTAGCGGGGGGTTCAATGAGCAGTTCTTC. This chain connects TRBV19 to TRBJ2-1; TRBD2 matches 11 bases. The CDR3 length is 15 residues. Germline values: CDR1 LNHDA, CDR2 SQIVND (reference sequence). V shed 7 bases, J shed 6 bases, and the junction held 8 bases outside the gene matches.